This passage covers 12 T cell receptor beta chains from one sample sequenced in a study of human T cells and chemical hapten exposure. Noted time point: patch test 1, 2 weeks after DPC sensitization. Stated treatment: therapeutic diphenylcyclopropenone sensitization with weekly scalp DPC. Via MiXCR, TCRdb re-called the RACE reads, giving one row per CDR3 protein. Seen here are about 120,000 distinct CDR3 sequences, 12% to 15% observed once, and the top ten hold approximately 0.89%. Sequenced here: whole blood, sampled in connection with sensitization to the hapten diphenylcyclopropenone (DPC). Receptor source: a man younger than 35 with alopecia areata. Some clones in this sample may be carry-over from other donors' samples.

V and J are TRBV18 and TRBJ2-2; D ambiguous. The CDR3 contains 14 residues. Trimming shortened V by 2 bases and J by 0 bases, and 4 bases separated the two germline ends. From germline, CDR1 is KGHSH and CDR2 LQKENI. The CDR3 reads CASSPEANTGELFF. DNA for the CDR3: TGTGCCAGCTCACCAGAGGCGAACACCGGGGAGCTGTTTTTT.

This chain links TRBV10-2 with TRBJ1-1, with 10 bases fitting TRBD1. J lost 1 base, V lost 4 bases, and 9 bases had no gene match. The CDR3 is made up of 17 amino acids. Germline lookup yields CDR1 WSHSY and CDR2 SAAADI. The CDR3 DNA reads TGCGCCAGCAGTGCCCGGGACAGGGGCTTTCAGAACACTGAAGCTTTCTTT. Translated, it gives CASSARDRGFQNTEAFF.

This clonotype was seen ten or more times. The rearrangement uses TRBV18 and TRBJ1-1; 11 bases line up with TRBD1. This CDR3 has 17 residues. Trimming removed 1 base from V and 4 bases from J; junction bases left unmatched: 8. Germline V lookup: CDR1 KGHSH, CDR2 LQKENI. CDR3 nucleotide sequence: TGTGCCAGCTCACCACTGGGGGCCGGACAGGGGGCCACTGAAGCTTTCTTT. Translation: CASSPLGAGQGATEAFF.

The J gene is TRBJ2-3, the V gene TRBV19; no clear D gene. Trimming took off 2 bases at V and 1 base at J, with 10 bases between the two ends. The length of the CDR3 is 15 residues. The V gene's germline CDR1 is LNHDA and CDR2 SQIVND (reference sequence). CDR3 DNA sequence: TGTGCCAGTAGTATAAGATCTACTGGCACAGATACGCAGTATTTT. It yields the protein CASSIRSTGTDTQYF.

This clonotype was counted between two and nine times. The chain joins TRBV11-1 to TRBJ2-2; no firm D call. The V gene lost 3 bases and the J gene lost 6 bases, with 8 bases spanning the gap. CDR1 and CDR2 (germline): SGHAT, FQDESV (reference sequence). CDR3 length: 13 amino acids. This CDR3 is CASSLLYPGELFF. As DNA, the CDR3 is TGTGCCAGCAGCTTGCTCTATCCCGGGGAGCTGTTTTTT.

The chain recombines TRBV7-2 with TRBJ2-7; TRBD1 might be the D (6 bases). CDR3 size: 14 residues. Germline-derived CDR1 and CDR2 are SGHTA and FQGNSA. V was shortened by 5 bases and J by 2 bases, with 13 bases between the two germline ends. CDR3 loop: CASSPQQGPYEQYV. CDR3 coding DNA: TGTGCCAGCAGCCCCCAACAGGGCCCCTACGAGCAGTACGTC.

This clonotype came up a few times. CDR3 sequence: CSARVSGGDTEAFF. The CDR3, as DNA: TGCAGTGCTAGAGTTTCAGGGGGCGACACTGAAGCTTTCTTT. V is TRBV20-1 and J is TRBJ1-1, with 8 bases aligning to TRBD1. CDR3 length: 14 residues. Germline CDR1 reads DFQATT; CDR2 reads SNEGSKA (reference sequence). J lost 3 bases, V lost 1 base, and 4 bases had no gene match.

In its sample, this clonotype was seen once. This chain connects TRBV6-2 or TRBV6-3 to TRBJ2-3; D remains unclear. Germline CDR1 is MNHEY and CDR2 is SVGEGT. This CDR3 comprises 13 residues. V was pared by 0 bases and J by 2 bases, with 3 bases between. In DNA form, the CDR3 reads TGTGCCAGCAGTTACTCTTACACAGATACGCAGTATTTT. This sequence encodes CASSYSYTDTQYF.

A few counts support this clonotype. This rearrangement joins TRBV18 to TRBJ2-3; a possible D gene is TRBD2 (6 bases). Germline V CDR1 and CDR2: KGHSH, LQKENI. Trimming took 3 bases from V and 2 from J, leaving 9 bases between them. CDR3 length: 14 amino acids. This CDR3 is CASSPPSDTDTQYF. CDR3 DNA sequence: TGTGCCAGCTCACCGCCTAGCGACACAGATACGCAGTATTTT.

This clonotype occurred a few times. The V gene is TRBV6-1, the J gene TRBJ2-3; D is perhaps TRBD1 (6 bases). Germline V gene data show CDR1 as MNHNS and CDR2 as SASEGT. The CDR3 spans 15 residues. The V gene lost 0 bases and the J gene lost 10 bases, with 17 bases spanning the gap. DNA of the CDR3: TGTGCCAGCAGTGAAGCGACCAACACAGGGTCTGCGCAGTATTTT. Encoded protein: CASSEATNTGSAQYF.

In its sample, this clonotype was seen many times. The CDR3 loop reads CAVGTGGYEQYF. The DNA of the CDR3 is TGTGCCGTCGGGACAGGAGGGTACGAGCAGTACTTC. The chain carries TRBV10-3 and TRBJ2-7; 8 nucleotides align to TRBD1. The CDR3 is 12 residues long. Germline V gene lookup returns CDR1 ENHRY and CDR2 SYGVKD. Trimming took 11 bases from V and 4 from J; bases not matched to a gene: 7.

J is TRBJ2-1 and V is TRBV4-1; 10 nucleotides match TRBD1. The V gene's germline CDR1 is MGHRA and CDR2 YSYEKL. CDR3 length equals 16 residues. Trimming at V came to 1 base and at J to 14 bases, leaving 14 bases not matched to a gene. The CDR3 DNA is TGCGCCAGCAGCCAAGCCCTACAGGACAGGGGGAAGGAGAAGTTCTTC. Translation: CASSQALQDRGKEKFF.